The next 3 T cell receptor beta chains were all read from a single sample in a study of identical twins. One entry per CDR3 protein results from TCRdb running MiXCR on the 5' RACE reads. The sample records under 900,000 distinct CDR3 sequences, roughly 18% being singletons. This sample was shared with a second study, whose subject was T cells expressing NK-cell markers.

The sequenced material came from PBMCs. The source is a woman aged 18-29 years in good health.

This clonotype showed up just a few times. V is TRBV20-1 and J is TRBJ2-1; 12 nucleotides line up with TRBD2. V lost 0 bases and J lost 3; bases outside the gene matches: 6. CDR1 and CDR2 from the germline V gene are DFQATT and SNEGSKA (reference sequence). The CDR3 length is 17 residues. The CDR3 here is CSARDFGTSGHYNEQFF. Written as DNA, the CDR3 is TGCAGTGCTAGAGATTTCGGGACTAGCGGGCACTACAATGAGCAGTTCTTC.

The chain uses TRBV5-6 and TRBJ2-3, with D perhaps matching TRBD1 or TRBD2 (6 bases each). From germline, CDR1 is SGHDT and CDR2 YYEEEE. The V end lost 3 bases, the J end lost 1 base, and 15 bases lay between the germline ends. The CDR3 sequence is 16 residues long. Here the CDR3 DNA reads TGTGCCAGCAGCTCCGAGGGGGAGGCCGGCACAGATACGCAGTATTTT. This encodes CASSSEGEAGTDTQYF. Drawing the rest from reference TRBV5-6 and TRBJ2-3, the complete variable domain is DAGVTQSPTHLIKTRGQQVTLRCSPKSGHDTVSWYQQALGQGPQFIFQYYEEEERQRGNFPDRFSGHQFPNYSSELNVNALLLGDSALYLCASSSEGEAGTDTQYFGPGTRLTVL.

This clonotype occurred a few times. The chain is built from TRBV7-9 and TRBJ2-6; D is undetermined. Germline CDR1 and CDR2: SEHNR and FQNEAQ (reference sequence). The CDR3 is 15 residues long. V was cut by 3 bases and J by 1 base, with 7 bases left in between. The CDR3 sequence: CASSFTHSGANVLTF. The CDR3 coding sequence is TGTGCCAGCAGCTTTACGCATTCTGGGGCCAACGTCCTGACTTTC.